Reported below is one TCR beta chain. As for time point: after dendritic cell vaccination, including at tumor progression/relapse. Selection required adequate fresh-frozen tumor tissue plus more than two years' survival data. PBMC were collected before vaccination, two weeks after the third vaccination, and at progression. The germline V and J ends were trimmed by 1 base and 0 bases, with 10 bases remaining between them. CDR1 and CDR2 (germline): LGHNA, YNFKEQ. CDR3 length equals 16 residues. These data come from a study of glioma-infiltrating T cells after dendritic cell vaccination. The overall study: At biweekly intervals, patients got three intradermal dendritic cell vaccine injections.

Profiled with immunoSEQ multiplex PCR; TCRdb holds only in-frame clones, not every one. The sample carries fewer than 60,000 clones, about 89% recorded once. The specimen was blood, collected after dendritic cell vaccination. The V call is TRBV4-2, the J call TRBJ1-3; D possibly corresponds to TRBD1 (5 bases). The TCR comes from a human donor with glioblastoma. The DNA of the CDR3 is TGTGCCAGCAGCCAAGGTCAGGGACTCTCTGGAAACACCATATATTTT. Translating gives CASSQGQGLSGNTIYF.